Shown below are 20 T cell receptor beta chains from a single sample sequenced in a study of T cell responses to AZD1222 COVID-19 vaccine. Measured with immunoSEQ multiplex PCR; TCRdb has only the in-frame clones, and not every one. The top ten clones hold under 1.1% of a sample with roughly 180,000 clones, 90% to 95% of them seen once. The input for sequencing was peripheral blood, taken 28 days after the second dose of the MenACWY control vaccine. The origin of the receptors is an adult who received the MenACWY meningococcal vaccine as a control.

Ten or more counts support this clone. The chain uses TRBV4-1 and TRBJ1-6; the match to TRBD1 covers 11 bases. The germline V gene encodes CDR1 MGHRA and CDR2 YSYEKL. J was trimmed by 13 bases and V by 6 bases; bases with no gene match: 17. The CDR3 has 17 amino acids. The CDR3 spells CASSSGTGGLLVLPLHF. CDR3 nucleotide sequence: TGCGCCAGCAGTTCCGGGACAGGGGGTCTCTTGGTCTTGCCCCTCCACTTT.

CDR3 nucleotides: TGTGCCAGTACGGGACCGGGAAGGGCTGAAGCTTTCTTT. As protein: CASTGPGRAEAFF. The chain recombines TRBV19 with TRBJ1-1, with D perhaps matching TRBD1 (5 bases). The ends were cut back, 7 bases at V and 6 bases at J, with 15 bases in the middle. The CDR3 is made up of 13 amino acids. Per the germline V gene, CDR1 is LNHDA and CDR2 is SQIVND (reference sequence). The whole variable domain, remainder taken from reference TRBV19 and TRBJ1-1, is DGGITQSPKYLFRKEGQNVTLSCEQNLNHDAMYWYRQDPGQGLRLIYYSQIVNDFQKGDIAEGYSVSREKKESFPLTVTSAQKNPTAFYLCASTGPGRAEAFFGQGTRLTVV.

The gene calls are TRBV7-9 and TRBJ1-1, with a tentative D call TRBD1 (6 bases). CDR1 is SEHNR and CDR2 is FQNEAQ in the germline V gene (reference sequence). V lost 1 base to trimming and J lost 1 base, with 13 bases between them. The CDR3 is made up of 16 amino acids. The CDR3 loop is CASSLVAAGANTEAFF. CDR3 in DNA: TGTGCCAGCAGCTTAGTAGCGGCAGGGGCGAACACTGAAGCTTTCTTT.

The chain is built from TRBV6-5 and TRBJ1-1; no definite D call. Germline CDR1 is MNHEY and CDR2 is SVGAGI. This CDR3 is built from 12 residues. Trimming stripped 6 bases from V and 5 bases from J, with 10 bases between. The CDR3 bases are TGTGCCAGCAGGCGCATGGAGACTGAAGCTTTCTTT. Its protein product is CASRRMETEAFF.

V is TRBV10-1 and J is TRBJ2-7; TRBD1 matches at 7 bases. Germline CDR1 reads WNHNN; CDR2 reads SYGVQD (reference sequence). After removal of 6 bases from V and 0 bases from J, the junction contained 8 bases not matched to a gene. CDR3 length equals 15 residues. This CDR3 reads CASRYRDRSSYEQYF. The CDR3 region has the DNA TGCGCCAGCAGATACCGGGACAGAAGCTCCTACGAGCAGTACTTC.

In DNA, the CDR3 is TGTGCCAGCAGTTTATCGAGGGGTACCCAAGAGACCCAGTACTTC. Translated, it gives CASSLSRGTQETQYF. The rearrangement joins TRBV27 to TRBJ2-5, with D possibly called TRBD1 or TRBD2 (5 bases each). This CDR3 is built from 15 residues. Germline loops: CDR1 MNHEY, CDR2 SMNVEV (reference sequence). V was pared by 0 bases and J by 1 base, with 9 bases between.

This chain uses TRBV28 with TRBJ2-7; 7 bases fit TRBD1. From germline, CDR1 is MDHEN and CDR2 SYDVKM. The CDR3 loop spans 15 amino acids. V lost 6 bases and J lost 0; bases outside the gene matches: 8. The CDR3 nucleotides read TGTGCCAGCAGAACCCCGGGACAGAGCTCCTACGAGCAGTACTTC. Protein sequence: CASRTPGQSSYEQYF.

The CDR3 region is CASSSPGASWAYEQYF. The CDR3 nucleotides read TGTGCCAGCAGCTCCCCAGGGGCCAGTTGGGCCTACGAGCAGTACTTC. The chain couples TRBV7-9 to TRBJ2-7; D might be TRBD1 (6 bases). Trimming stripped 4 bases from V and 2 bases from J, with 18 bases between. Germline V gene sequence: CDR1 SEHNR, CDR2 FQNEAQ (reference sequence). The length of the CDR3 is 16 residues.

This chain connects TRBV7-2 to TRBJ1-2; possibly TRBD1 for D (6 bases). The V end was cut by 1 base, the J end by 2 bases, with 8 bases between. The CDR3 covers 14 residues. CDR1 and CDR2 from the germline V gene are SGHTA and FQGNSA. CDR3 in amino acids: CASSLGRGNYGYTF. The CDR3 DNA follows: TGTGCCAGCAGCTTAGGCAGGGGAAACTATGGCTACACCTTC.

The chain carries TRBV6-1 and TRBJ1-2; D is undetermined. Trimming left V 0 bases short and J 8 bases short, with 10 bases between. The CDR3 runs to 13 residues. Per germline, CDR1 MNHNS and CDR2 SASEGT. The CDR3 DNA is TGTGCCAGCAGTGAAGCGTCCTTGGGGGGCTACACCTTC. Its translation is CASSEASLGGYTF.

The chain couples TRBV27 to TRBJ2-1; 7 nucleotides align to TRBD2. CDR1 and CDR2 from the germline V gene are MNHEY and SMNVEV (reference sequence). The CDR3 is 15 amino acids. The trim removed 3 bases at V and 4 bases at J, leaving 6 bases unmatched. The CDR3 is CASSLWLAEYNEQFF. DNA for the CDR3: TGTGCCAGCAGTTTGTGGCTAGCGGAATACAATGAGCAGTTCTTC.

V usage is TRBV19 and J usage is TRBJ1-1; a possible D gene is TRBD1 (5 bases). V lost 5 bases, J lost 3 bases, and 10 bases lay in between. The germline V gene has CDR1 LNHDA and CDR2 SQIVND (reference sequence). This CDR3 spans 13 amino acids. The DNA for the CDR3 is TGTGCCAGTAGTGACAGTAGGTACACTGAAGCTTTCTTT. It encodes CASSDSRYTEAFF.

The chain uses TRBV18 and TRBJ2-7; tentatively, D is TRBD1 (5 bases). The CDR3 extends over 14 amino acids. Germline lookup yields CDR1 KGHSH and CDR2 LQKENI. V lost 2 bases and J 0 bases, leaving 8 bases between the germline ends. The DNA of the CDR3 is TGTGCCAGCTCACCATTGGACAACTCCTACGAGCAGTACTTC. Its translation is CASSPLDNSYEQYF.

The J gene is TRBJ2-2, the V gene TRBV12-3 or TRBV12-4; D unclear. The CDR3 is 12 residues long. The ends were cut back, 5 bases at V and 7 bases at J, with 8 bases in the middle. The CDR3 coding sequence is TGTGCCAGCAGTCGGGCCTTCGGGGAGCTGTTTTTT. This translates into CASSRAFGELFF.

The genes are TRBV2 and TRBJ1-3; no definite D call. The CDR3 is made up of 15 amino acids. The V gene lost 3 bases and the J gene lost 2 bases, with 11 bases spanning the gap. Germline lookup yields CDR1 SNHLY and CDR2 FYNNEI. The CDR3 sequence is CASSEQARPGNTIYF. CDR3 in DNA: TGTGCCAGCAGTGAGCAGGCTAGGCCTGGAAACACCATATATTTT.

The J gene is TRBJ1-1, the V gene TRBV3-1 (or the pseudogene TRBV3-2); a weak D match, TRBD1 (5 bases). This CDR3 contains 15 residues. Looked up from germline, CDR1 is LGHDT and CDR2 is YNNKEL (reference sequence). V gave up 3 bases and J gave up 1 base, with 12 bases separating them. CDR3 nucleotides: TGTGCCAGCAGCCATCGGGGGGAGAAGAACACTGAAGCTTTCTTT. This encodes CASSHRGEKNTEAFF.

The V call is TRBV5-6, the J call TRBJ1-5, with a possible D match to TRBD1 (5 bases). Per the germline V gene, CDR1 is SGHDT and CDR2 is YYEEEE. The CDR3 contains 14 residues. V was trimmed by 1 base and J by 2 bases, leaving 7 bases between them. The CDR3 spells CASSLQGGNQPQHF. The CDR3 nucleotides are TGTGCCAGCAGCTTGCAGGGAGGCAATCAGCCCCAGCATTTT.

The V gene is TRBV5-1, the J gene TRBJ2-2, with D possibly being TRBD2 (5 bases). Trimming left V 6 bases short and J 4 bases short, with 10 bases between. Germline V gene sequence: CDR1 SGHRS, CDR2 YFSETQ. The CDR3 has 13 amino acids. CDR3 region: CASKVATTGELFF. The CDR3, as DNA: TGCGCCAGCAAGGTAGCGACCACCGGGGAGCTGTTTTTT.

In nucleotides, the CDR3 is TGTGCCAGCAGCCCGGGCACTTCGGGACAGCCCCAGCATTTT. It specifies CASSPGTSGQPQHF. The rearrangement uses TRBV7-9 and TRBJ1-5; no clear D gene. The CDR3 covers 14 residues. Deletions cut 5 bases from V and 7 bases from J, with 15 bases between. The germline V gene encodes CDR1 SEHNR and CDR2 FQNEAQ (reference sequence).

The V gene is TRBV6-5, the J gene TRBJ1-1; D gene uncertain. This CDR3 region has 13 residues. Per the germline V gene, CDR1 is MNHEY and CDR2 is SVGAGI. Between the trimmed V and J ends, which lost 2 bases and 1 base, there was a span of 5 bases. The CDR3 DNA sequence: TGTGCCAGCAGTTACACGGAGAACACTGAAGCTTTCTTT. It codes for CASSYTENTEAFF.